This is a list of T cell receptor beta chains from one sample in a study of brain T cells in children with intractable seizures. The table came from immunoSEQ multiplex PCR; TCRdb's copy has only in-frame clones and leaves some out. The table records around 340,000 clones, 93% of them present only once. Specimen: peripheral blood, collected about 5 months after surgery. The source is a boy under three years old with tuberous sclerosis and intractable seizures. CDR3s leave out the opening cysteine and the closing phenylalanine or tryptophan.

V gene	J gene	CDR3 protein
TRBV28	TRBJ2-6	ASSLLKANVLT
TRBV2	TRBJ1-2	ASSVRSPHGYT
TRBV5-6	TRBJ2-7	ASSLGTRNEQY
TRBV7-3	TRBJ1-1	ASSSYQGTEAF
TRBV11-3	TRBJ2-3	ASSTSRDITDTQY
TRBV7-9	TRBJ2-3	ASSLPTSFPDTQY
TRBV9	TRBJ1-3	ASSGGGPGVSSGNTIY
TRBV6-5	TRBJ2-7	ASSPDRDVTYEQY
TRBV3-1/TRBV3-2	TRBJ1-1	ASSPTGIWNTEAF
TRBV6-6	TRBJ2-1	ASSPRTSGAYNEQF
TRBV7-9	TRBJ1-3	ASSLEIAPVYTIY
TRBV7-6	TRBJ2-1	ASSLGGTVLYNEQF
TRBV14	TRBJ1-1	ASSSTRGTEAF
TRBV30	TRBJ2-6	AWSTESGANVLT